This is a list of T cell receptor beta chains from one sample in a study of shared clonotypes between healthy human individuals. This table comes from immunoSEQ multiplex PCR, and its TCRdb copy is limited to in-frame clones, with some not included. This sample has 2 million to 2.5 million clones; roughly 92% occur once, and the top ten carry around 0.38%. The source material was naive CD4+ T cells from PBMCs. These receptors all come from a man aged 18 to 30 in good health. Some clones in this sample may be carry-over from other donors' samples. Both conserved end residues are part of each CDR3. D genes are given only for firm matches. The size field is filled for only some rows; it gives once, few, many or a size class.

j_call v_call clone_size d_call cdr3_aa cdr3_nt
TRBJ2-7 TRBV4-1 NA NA CASSVQRGGLEGYEQYF TGCGCCAGCAGCGTTCAACGTGGGGGCCTTGAGGGATACGAGCAGTACTTC
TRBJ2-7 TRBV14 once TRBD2 CASSQAIGRAYEQYF TGTGCCAGCAGCCAAGCGATCGGGAGGGCCTACGAGCAGTACTTC
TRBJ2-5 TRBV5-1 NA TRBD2 CASSFSGQETQYF TGCGCCAGCAGCTTTAGCGGGCAGGAGACCCAGTACTTC
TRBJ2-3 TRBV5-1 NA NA CASEGGQITDTQYF TGCGCCAGCGAGGGGGGACAGATCACAGATACGCAGTATTTT
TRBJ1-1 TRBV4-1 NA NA CASSQTQGRAFF TGCGCCAGCAGCCAAACACAGGGAAGGGCTTTCTTT
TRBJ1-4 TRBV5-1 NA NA CASTDLEEKLFF TGCGCCAGCACGGATCTCGAGGAAAAACTGTTTTTT
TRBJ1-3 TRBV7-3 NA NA CASSLSGLGGNTIYF TGTGCCAGCAGCTTAAGCGGGCTAGGAGGGAACACCATATATTTT
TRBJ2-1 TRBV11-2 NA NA CASSRPGTPSNEQFF TGTGCCAGCAGCCGTCCCGGGACTCCCAGCAATGAGCAGTTCTTC
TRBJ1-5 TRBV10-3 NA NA CATSPGPNQPQHF TGTGCCACGTCGCCGGGCCCCAATCAGCCCCAGCATTTT
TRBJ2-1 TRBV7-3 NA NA CASSRDLSGPTPYNEQFF TGTGCCAGCAGCCGTGACCTTAGCGGCCCTACCCCCTACAATGAGCAGTTCTTC
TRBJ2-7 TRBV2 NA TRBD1 CASRRTGYEQYF TGTGCCAGCAGGAGGACAGGCTACGAGCAGTACTTC
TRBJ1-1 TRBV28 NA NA CASSLLEGEAFF TGTGCCAGCAGCCTTCTGGAGGGTGAAGCTTTCTTT
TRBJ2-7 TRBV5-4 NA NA CASSPGVRGSYEQYF TGTGCCAGCAGCCCTGGAGTCAGGGGCTCCTACGAGCAGTACTTC
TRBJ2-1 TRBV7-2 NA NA CASSPQESSYNEQFF TGTGCCAGCAGCCCTCAGGAAAGCTCCTACAATGAGCAGTTCTTC
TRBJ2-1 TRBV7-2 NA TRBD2 CASIRRTSGGENEQFF TGTGCCAGCATCCGCCGTACGAGCGGGGGGGAGAATGAGCAGTTCTTC
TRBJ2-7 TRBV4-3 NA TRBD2 CASSILAVVSGSYEQYF TGCGCCAGCAGCATCCTAGCGGTCGTATCGGGCTCCTACGAGCAGTACTTC
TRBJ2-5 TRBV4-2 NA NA CASSHRWGLRGQYF TGTGCCAGCAGCCACCGCTGGGGCCTCCGGGGGCAGTACTTC
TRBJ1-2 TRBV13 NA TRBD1 CASSRQGGRYGYTF TGTGCCAGCAGCCGGCAGGGGGGCCGCTATGGCTACACCTTC
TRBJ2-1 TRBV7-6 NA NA CASSHYGNFRFF TGTGCCAGCAGCCATTACGGGAATTTTCGGTTCTTC
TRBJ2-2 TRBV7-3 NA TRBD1 CASSHEGAWTGELFF TGTGCCAGCAGCCACGAGGGGGCGTGGACCGGGGAGCTGTTTTTT
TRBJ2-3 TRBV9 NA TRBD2 CASSLRLALTDTQYF TGTGCCAGCAGCCTGCGACTAGCCCTGACAGATACGCAGTATTTT
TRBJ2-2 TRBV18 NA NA CASSPLAGISTGELFF TGTGCCAGCTCACCACTGGCAGGCATCAGCACCGGGGAGCTGTTTTTT
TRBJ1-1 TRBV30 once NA CAWSEGPPPAFF TGTGCCTGGAGTGAGGGACCGCCACCAGCTTTCTTT
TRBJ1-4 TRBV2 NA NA CASSYGTFPRGEKLFF TGTGCCAGCAGTTACGGGACTTTCCCGAGGGGTGAAAAACTGTTTTTT